This T cell receptor beta chain is from a study of shared clonotypes between healthy human individuals. Broader study findings: Estimated richness was generally greater in naive than memory subsets. Generation probabilities of non-shared clonotypes were lower (relative to those shared by all four donors).

On this clone: Its cognate antigen is unknown.

Germline loops: CDR1 MNHNS, CDR2 SASEGT. With V trimmed by 4 bases and J by 5 bases, 10 bases remained unmatched. The CDR3 contains 17 residues. The test was conducted at deep level. The repertoire was sequenced with immunoSEQ multiplex PCR; TCRdb's copy has only in-frame clones and lacks some. Among approximately 810,000 clones listed, around 92% were seen once. CD8 cells classed as naive were CD45RO-negative and positively selected for CCR7, excluding terminally differentiated effector memory CD45RA+ cells. Caucasian adults residing in Nashville, Tennessee made up all the donors. This chain uses TRBV6-1 with TRBJ2-1; the match to TRBD2 covers 11 bases. The source is a man aged 25-45 years in good health. Sequencing was done on a sample of naive CD8+ T cells sorted from blood. The CDR3 DNA reads TGTGCCAGCAGTGCCGAACCGGGACTAGCGGAGGACAATGAGCAGTTCTTC. It yields the protein CASSAEPGLAEDNEQFF.